The text below deals with one T cell receptor beta chain. Its antigen is still unknown. Assay: immunoSEQ multiplex PCR; the TCRdb copy retains only in-frame clones and omits some. The data show 90,000 to 130,000 clones, with roughly 70% seen just once and approximately 23% held by the top ten. These data are taken from a study of shared clonotypes between healthy human individuals. Germline V gives CDR1 SGHDT, CDR2 YYEEEE. J lost 4 bases, V lost 3 bases, and 7 bases had no gene match. This CDR3 is 14 amino acids long. The study's findings and limits: Sequencing depth was expected to affect clonotype sharing among donors.

The receptor was isolated from a woman aged 30 to 39 in good health. The V and J genes are TRBV5-6 and TRBJ2-7; TRBD2 agrees at 7 bases. Sequencing was done on a sample of memory CD8+ T cells sorted from blood. Subset in this sample: CD45RO+ cells pooled with CCR7-negative TemRA cells. CDR3 loop: CASSSSGDQYEQYF. Here the CDR3 DNA reads TGTGCCAGCAGCTCCAGCGGGGATCAGTACGAGCAGTACTTC.